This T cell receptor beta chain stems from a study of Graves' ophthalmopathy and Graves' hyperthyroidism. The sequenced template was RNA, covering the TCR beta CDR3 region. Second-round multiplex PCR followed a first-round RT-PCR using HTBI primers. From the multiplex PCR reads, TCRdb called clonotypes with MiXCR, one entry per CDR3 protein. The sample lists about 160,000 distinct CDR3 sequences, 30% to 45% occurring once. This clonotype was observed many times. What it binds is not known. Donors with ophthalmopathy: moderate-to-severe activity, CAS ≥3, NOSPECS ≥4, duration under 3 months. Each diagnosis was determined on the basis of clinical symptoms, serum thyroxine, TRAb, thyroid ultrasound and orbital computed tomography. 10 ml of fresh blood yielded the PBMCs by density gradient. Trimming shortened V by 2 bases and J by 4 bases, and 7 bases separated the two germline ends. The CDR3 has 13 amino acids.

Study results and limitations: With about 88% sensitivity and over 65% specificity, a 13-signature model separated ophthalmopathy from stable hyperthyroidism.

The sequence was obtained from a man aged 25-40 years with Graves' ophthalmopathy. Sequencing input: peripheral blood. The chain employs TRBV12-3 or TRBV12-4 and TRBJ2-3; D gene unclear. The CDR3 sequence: CASSLYPADTQYF. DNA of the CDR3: TGTGCCAGCAGTTTATACCCGGCAGATACGCAGTATTTT.